Following are 4 T cell receptor beta chains from one sample sequenced in a study of blood T cell repertoires in COVID-19 (dated by TCRdb to the early 2020s). Library method: the immunoSEQ multiplex PCR assay. The table comes from immuneACCESS by way of TCRdb, which keeps in-frame sequences with V and J called. Part of the clones is missing from these tables; in studies checked, under half for an unresolved V gene and the rest for unknown reasons. Within this sample are over 70,000 clones, with about 80% of them counted one time only. Together, the top ten hold about a tenth of the sample. Specimen: peripheral blood. Receptors originate from a woman between 65 and 79 years old with acute or convalescent COVID-19.

This chain joins TRBV6-5 and TRBJ2-7, with a weak D call TRBD1 (6 bases). Germline CDR1 and CDR2: MNHEY and SVGAGI. Trimming removed 7 bases at V and 2 bases at J, with 9 bases between. This CDR3 contains 12 residues. CDR3 DNA: TGTGCCAGCAACCGGGACACCTACGAGCAGTACTTC. Encoded protein: CASNRDTYEQYF.

The gene calls are TRBV7-9 and TRBJ2-7; 7 positions agree with TRBD1. The V and J ends lost 5 bases and 2 bases, in that order; junction bases with no gene match: 3. The CDR3 extends over 13 amino acids. Germline V lookup: CDR1 SEHNR, CDR2 FQNEAQ (reference sequence). The CDR3, as DNA: TGTGCCAGCAGCCGGACAGGCGCCTACGAGCAGTACTTC. Its translation is CASSRTGAYEQYF.

The chain has TRBV6-2 or TRBV6-3 and TRBJ1-2; 7 nucleotides agree with TRBD1. With V trimmed by 0 bases and J by 2 bases, 12 bases remained unmatched. From germline, CDR1 is MNHEY and CDR2 SVGEGT. The CDR3 is made up of 18 amino acids. The CDR3 reads CASSYSKEGARLNYGYTF. The CDR3 DNA reads as TGTGCCAGCAGTTACTCGAAGGAGGGGGCAAGATTGAACTATGGCTACACCTTC.

The V and J genes are TRBV4-3 and TRBJ2-1; 8 bases match TRBD1. Germline V gene data show CDR1 as LGHNA and CDR2 as YSLEER. V lost 2 bases to trimming and J lost 2 bases; unmatched junction nucleotides: 2. The length of the CDR3 is 15 residues. CDR3 nucleotides: TGCGCCAGCAGCCAACAGGGGGCCGCCTACAATGAGCAGTTCTTC. It encodes CASSQQGAAYNEQFF.